This T cell receptor beta chain derives from a study of regulatory T cells in long-lasting Graves disease. Study findings and constraints: With approximately 2,500 shared public clonotypes, persistent patients exceeded new patients, who shared just over 950. Those with persistent Graves' had less TCR diversity than newly diagnosed patients.

Noted time point: newly diagnosed GD, antithyroid drugs for less than 3 months. PBMC RNA served as the TCR library source. Both iRepertoire HTBI primers and Arm-PCR of CDR3 regions were used to build the TCR beta libraries. Using its own MiXCR run on the multiplex PCR reads, TCRdb lists one record per CDR3 protein. In the table there are 620,000 or so distinct CDR3 sequences, 16% of which are singletons. The germline V and J ends were trimmed by 10 bases and 1 base, with 19 bases remaining between them. The CDR3 sequence is 16 residues long. Germline V lookup: CDR1 MNHEY, CDR2 SVGEGT. Points on this clonotype: Its antigen is unknown. A much larger clone differs from this one at a single base, so this may be a read error.

These data also formed part of another study, on T cells in Graves' hyperthyroidism and ophthalmopathy. From that report: Stable Graves' hyperthyroidism denoted no ophthalmopathy progression over 18 months.

The rearrangement links TRBV6-2 or TRBV6-3 to TRBJ2-2; perhaps TRBD2 as D (7 bases). Sample: peripheral blood mononuclear cells (PBMCs), taken at new diagnosis, from a patient treated with antithyroid drugs. The clonotype comes from a woman aged 30 to 39 with Graves disease. CDR3 protein: CANGHGGTLNTGELFF. In DNA form, the CDR3 reads TGTGCCAACGGGCACGGGGGGACACTGAACACCGGGGAGCTGTTTTTT.